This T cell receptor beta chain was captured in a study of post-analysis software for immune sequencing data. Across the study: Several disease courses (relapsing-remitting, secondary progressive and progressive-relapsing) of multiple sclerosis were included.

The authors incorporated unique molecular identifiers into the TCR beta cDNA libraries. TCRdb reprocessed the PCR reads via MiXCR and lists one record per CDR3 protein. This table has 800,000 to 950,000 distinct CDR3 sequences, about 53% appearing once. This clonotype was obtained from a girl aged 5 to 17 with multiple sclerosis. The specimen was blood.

The CDR3 DNA sequence: TGCGCCACTAAACCCGGGACTACCTACGAGCAGTACTTC. As protein: CATKPGTTYEQYF. The chain links TRBV10-2 to TRBJ2-7, with 7 nucleotides matching TRBD2. Germline trimming cut 10 bases from V and 2 bases from J; bases unmatched to any gene: 8. CDR3 length equals 13 residues. Germline lookup yields CDR1 WSHSY and CDR2 SAAADI.